The sequence of this T cell receptor (beta chain) was determined in a study of cytomegalovirus exposure and HLA in healthy donors. Primers for the PCR totalled 60 Vbeta and 13 Jbeta. Sequencing was performed with immunoSEQ multiplex PCR; in TCRdb, only in-frame clones are kept and a portion is missing. The data hold about 120,000 clones, with over 6.5% observed a single time. This clone has just a few counts. Germline V lookup: CDR1 SGDLS, CDR2 YYNGEE. CDR3 size: 19 residues. V shed 0 bases and J 4 bases; nucleotides not matched to a gene: 16. This sequence was found in a woman between 40 and 50 years old in good health and CMV-seropositive. J is TRBJ1-1 and V is TRBV9; 9 bases map to TRBD1. What was sequenced was PBMCs. This CDR3 is CASSVAYRGLEAGITEAFF. The CDR3 DNA follows: TGTGCCAGCAGCGTAGCTTACAGGGGGCTAGAGGCGGGGATCACTGAAGCTTTCTTT.